The sequence of this T cell receptor beta chain was determined in a study of T cell changes during pregnancy in multiple sclerosis. V shed 8 bases and J 5 bases; nucleotides not matched to a gene: 9. This CDR3 contains 14 residues. Germline V gene data show CDR1 as MNHEY and CDR2 as SMNVEV (reference sequence). This table comes from immunoSEQ multiplex PCR, and its TCRdb copy is limited to in-frame clones, with some not included. The table lists 85,000 to 100,000 clones, 75% to 95% of them singletons. A single count supports this clone. The V call is TRBV27, the J call TRBJ2-1, with 7 bases that match TRBD2. This receptor was identified in a female donor with multiple sclerosis, enrolled in a pregnancy study. The sample consisted of peripheral blood, taken before pregnancy. CDR3: CASLRERDDNEQFF. The DNA for the CDR3 is TGTGCCAGCCTTAGGGAGCGGGATGACAATGAGCAGTTCTTC.